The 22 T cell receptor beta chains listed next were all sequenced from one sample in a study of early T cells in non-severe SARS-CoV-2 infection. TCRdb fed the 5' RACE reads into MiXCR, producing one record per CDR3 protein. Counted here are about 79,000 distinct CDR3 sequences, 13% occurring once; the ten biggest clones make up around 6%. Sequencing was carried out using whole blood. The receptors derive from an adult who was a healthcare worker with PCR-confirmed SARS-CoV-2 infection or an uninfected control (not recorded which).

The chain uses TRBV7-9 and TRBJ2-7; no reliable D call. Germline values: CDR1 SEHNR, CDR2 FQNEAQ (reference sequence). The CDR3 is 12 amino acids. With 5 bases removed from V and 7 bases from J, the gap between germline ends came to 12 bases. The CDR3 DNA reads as TGTGCCAGCAGCACGACGAGTTTAGAGCAGTACTTC. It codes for CASSTTSLEQYF.

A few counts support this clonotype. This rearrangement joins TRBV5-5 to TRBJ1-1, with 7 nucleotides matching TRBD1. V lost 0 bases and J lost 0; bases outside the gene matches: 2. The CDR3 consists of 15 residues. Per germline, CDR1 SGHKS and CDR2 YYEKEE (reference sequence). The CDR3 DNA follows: TGTGCCAGCAGCTTGGAGACAGGGATGAACACTGAAGCTTTCTTT. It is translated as CASSLETGMNTEAFF. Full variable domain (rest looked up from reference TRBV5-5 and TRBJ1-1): DAGVTQSPTHLIKTRGQQVTLRCSPISGHKSVSWYQQVLGQGPQFIFQYYEKEERGRGNFPDRFSARQFPNYSSELNVNALLLGDSALYLCASSLETGMNTEAFFGQGTRLTVV.

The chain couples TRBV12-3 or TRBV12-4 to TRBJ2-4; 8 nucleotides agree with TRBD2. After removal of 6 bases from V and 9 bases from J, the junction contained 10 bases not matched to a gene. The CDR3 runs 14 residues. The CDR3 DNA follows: TGTGCCAGCAGGTCTACCGTGGGACTAGGCATTCAGTACTTC. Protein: CASRSTVGLGIQYF.

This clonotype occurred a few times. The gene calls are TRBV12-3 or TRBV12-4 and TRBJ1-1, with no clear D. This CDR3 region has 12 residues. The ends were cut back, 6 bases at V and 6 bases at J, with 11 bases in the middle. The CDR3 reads CASSSDAAEAFF. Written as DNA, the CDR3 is TGTGCCAGCAGCTCGGACGCGGCTGAAGCTTTCTTT.

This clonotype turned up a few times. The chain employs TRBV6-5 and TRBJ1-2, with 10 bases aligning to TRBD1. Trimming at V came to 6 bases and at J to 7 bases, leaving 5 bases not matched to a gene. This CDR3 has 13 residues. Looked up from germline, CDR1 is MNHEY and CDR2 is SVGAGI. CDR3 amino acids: CASSRGQGSGYTF. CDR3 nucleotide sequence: TGTGCCAGCAGCCGGGGACAGGGGTCTGGCTACACCTTC.

In nucleotides, the CDR3 is TGTGCCAGCAGCCAATACGGGGGTGGAAGCAATCAGCCCCAGCATTTT. Translated, it gives CASSQYGGGSNQPQHF. The chain employs TRBV3-1 and TRBJ1-5; maybe TRBD1 (5 bases). The germline gives CDR1 LGHDT, CDR2 YNNKEL (reference sequence). The CDR3 extends over 16 amino acids. Trimming took off 2 bases at V and 1 base at J, with 12 bases between the two ends.

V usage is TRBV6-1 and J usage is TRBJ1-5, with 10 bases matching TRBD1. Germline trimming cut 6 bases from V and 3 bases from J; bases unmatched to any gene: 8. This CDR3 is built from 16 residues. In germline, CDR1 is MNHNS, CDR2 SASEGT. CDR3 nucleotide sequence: TGTGCCAGCAGGGACCGGGACAGGGGAATCAATCAGCCCCAGCATTTT. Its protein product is CASRDRDRGINQPQHF.

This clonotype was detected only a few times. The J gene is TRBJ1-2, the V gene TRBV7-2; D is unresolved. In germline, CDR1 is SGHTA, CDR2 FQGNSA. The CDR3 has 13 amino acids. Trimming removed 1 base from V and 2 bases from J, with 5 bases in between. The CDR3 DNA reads TGTGCCAGCAGCTTAGACGGGAACTATGGCTACACCTTC. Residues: CASSLDGNYGYTF.

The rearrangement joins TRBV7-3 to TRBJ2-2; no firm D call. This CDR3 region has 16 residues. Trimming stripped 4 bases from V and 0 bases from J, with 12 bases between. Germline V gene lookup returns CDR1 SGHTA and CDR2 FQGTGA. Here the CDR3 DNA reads TGTGCCAGCAGCTCCCAGAGGCCCACGAACACCGGGGAGCTGTTTTTT. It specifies CASSSQRPTNTGELFF.

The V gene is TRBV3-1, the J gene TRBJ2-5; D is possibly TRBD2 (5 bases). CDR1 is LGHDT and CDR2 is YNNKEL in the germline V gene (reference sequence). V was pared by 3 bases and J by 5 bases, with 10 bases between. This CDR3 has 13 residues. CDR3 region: CASSQPPGETQYF. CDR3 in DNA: TGTGCCAGCAGCCAGCCGCCGGGGGAGACCCAGTACTTC.

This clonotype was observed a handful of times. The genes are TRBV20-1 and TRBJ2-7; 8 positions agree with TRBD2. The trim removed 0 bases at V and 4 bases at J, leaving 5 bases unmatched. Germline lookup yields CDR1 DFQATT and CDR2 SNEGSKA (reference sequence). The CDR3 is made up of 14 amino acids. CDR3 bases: TGCAGTGCTAGAGATCCCGCTAGCGGGTACGAGCAGTACTTC. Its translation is CSARDPASGYEQYF.

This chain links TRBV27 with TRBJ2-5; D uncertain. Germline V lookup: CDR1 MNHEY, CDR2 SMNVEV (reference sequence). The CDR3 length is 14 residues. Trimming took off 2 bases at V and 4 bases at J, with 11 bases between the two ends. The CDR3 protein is CASSLTGWGETQYF. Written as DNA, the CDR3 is TGTGCCAGCAGTTTAACCGGCTGGGGAGAGACCCAGTACTTC.

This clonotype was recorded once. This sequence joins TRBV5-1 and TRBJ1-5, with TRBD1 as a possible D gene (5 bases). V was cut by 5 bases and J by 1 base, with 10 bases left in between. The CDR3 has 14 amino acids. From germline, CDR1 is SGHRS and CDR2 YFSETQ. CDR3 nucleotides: TGCGCCAGCAGGGGGGACGGCAGCAATCAGCCCCAGCATTTT. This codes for CASRGDGSNQPQHF.

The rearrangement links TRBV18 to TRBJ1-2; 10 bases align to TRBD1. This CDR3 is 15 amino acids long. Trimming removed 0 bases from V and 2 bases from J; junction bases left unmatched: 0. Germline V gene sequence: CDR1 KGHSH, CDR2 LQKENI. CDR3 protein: CASSPPGQGNYGYTF. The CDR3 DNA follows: TGTGCCAGCTCACCACCGGGACAGGGGAACTATGGCTACACCTTC.

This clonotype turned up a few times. The CDR3 is CASSLGQTYEQYF. The CDR3 nucleotides read TGTGCCAGCAGCCTGGGACAGACCTACGAGCAGTACTTC. This chain links TRBV28 with TRBJ2-7; TRBD1 matches at 7 bases. The CDR3 length is 13 residues. The J segment lost 2 bases and the V segment lost 6 bases, leaving 4 bases of the junction unmatched. Per germline, CDR1 MDHEN and CDR2 SYDVKM.

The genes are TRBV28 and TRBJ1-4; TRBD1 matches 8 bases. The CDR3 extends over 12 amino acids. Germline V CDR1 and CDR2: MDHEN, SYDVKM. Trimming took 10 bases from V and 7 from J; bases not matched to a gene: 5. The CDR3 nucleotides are TGTGCCACCGGACAGGGCCCTGAAAAACTGTTTTTT. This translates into CATGQGPEKLFF. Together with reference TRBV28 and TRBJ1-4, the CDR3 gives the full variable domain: DVKVTQSSRYLVKRTGEKVFLECVQDMDHENMFWYRQDPGLGLRLIYFSYDVKMKEKGDIPEGYSVSREKKERFSLILESASTNQTSMYLCATGQGPEKLFFGSGTQLSVL.

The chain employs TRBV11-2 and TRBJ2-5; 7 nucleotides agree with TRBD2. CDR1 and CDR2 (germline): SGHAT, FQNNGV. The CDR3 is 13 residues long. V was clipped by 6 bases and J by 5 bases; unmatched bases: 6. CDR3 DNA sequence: TGTGCCAGCAGGTCCACTAGCGAGGAGACCCAGTACTTC. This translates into CASRSTSEETQYF. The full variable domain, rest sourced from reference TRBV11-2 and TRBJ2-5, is EAGVAQSPRYKIIEKRQSVAFWCNPISGHATLYWYQQILGQGPKLLIQFQNNGVVDDSQLPKDRFSAERLKGVDSTLKIQPAKLEDSAVYLCASRSTSEETQYFGPGTRLLVL.

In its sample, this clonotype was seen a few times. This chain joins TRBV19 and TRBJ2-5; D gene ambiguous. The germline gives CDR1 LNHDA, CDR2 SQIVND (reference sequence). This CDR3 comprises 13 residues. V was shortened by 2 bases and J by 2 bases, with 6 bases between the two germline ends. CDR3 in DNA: TGTGCCAGTAGTATACCCGGGCAAGAGACCCAGTACTTC. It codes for CASSIPGQETQYF.

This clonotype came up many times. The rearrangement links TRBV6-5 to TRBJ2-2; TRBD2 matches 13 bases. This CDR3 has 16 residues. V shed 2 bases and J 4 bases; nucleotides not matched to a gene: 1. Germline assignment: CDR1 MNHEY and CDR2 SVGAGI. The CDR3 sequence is CASSYGLAGATGELFF. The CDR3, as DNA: TGTGCCAGCAGTTACGGACTAGCGGGAGCCACCGGGGAGCTGTTTTTT.

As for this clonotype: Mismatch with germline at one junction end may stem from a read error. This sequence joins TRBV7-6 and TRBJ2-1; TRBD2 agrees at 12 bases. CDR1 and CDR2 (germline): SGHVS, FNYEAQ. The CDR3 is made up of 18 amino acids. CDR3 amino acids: CASTLVTSGGILWNEQFF. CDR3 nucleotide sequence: TGTGCCAGCACCTTAGTAACTAGCGGGGGGATCCTCTGGAATGAGCAGTTCTTC.

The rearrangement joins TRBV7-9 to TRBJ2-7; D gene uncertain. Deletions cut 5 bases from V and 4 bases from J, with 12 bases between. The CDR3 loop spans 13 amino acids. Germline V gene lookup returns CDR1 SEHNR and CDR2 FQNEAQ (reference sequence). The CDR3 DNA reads TGTGCCAGCAGCCTACCGGGTCAGTACGAGCAGTACTTC. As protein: CASSLPGQYEQYF.

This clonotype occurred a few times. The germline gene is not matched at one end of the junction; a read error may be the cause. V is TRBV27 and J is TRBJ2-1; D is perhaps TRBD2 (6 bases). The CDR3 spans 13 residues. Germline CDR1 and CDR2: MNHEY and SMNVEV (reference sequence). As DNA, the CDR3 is TGTGCCAGCAGCCTTCGGGGTAGCGGAGTTGTTCGCTTC. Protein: CASSLRGSGVVRF.